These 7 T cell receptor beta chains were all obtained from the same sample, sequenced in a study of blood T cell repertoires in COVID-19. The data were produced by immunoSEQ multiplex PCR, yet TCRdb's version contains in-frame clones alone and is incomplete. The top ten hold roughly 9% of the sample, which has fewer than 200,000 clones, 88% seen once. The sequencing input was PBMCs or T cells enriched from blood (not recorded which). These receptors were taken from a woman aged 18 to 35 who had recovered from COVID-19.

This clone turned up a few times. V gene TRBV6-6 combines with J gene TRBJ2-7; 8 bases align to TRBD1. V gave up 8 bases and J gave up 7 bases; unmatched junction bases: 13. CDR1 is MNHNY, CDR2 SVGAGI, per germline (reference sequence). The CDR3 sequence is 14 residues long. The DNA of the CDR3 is TGTGCCAGCCTGGGGACAGGAGGTTCTCGGGAGCAGTACTTC. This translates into CASLGTGGSREQYF.

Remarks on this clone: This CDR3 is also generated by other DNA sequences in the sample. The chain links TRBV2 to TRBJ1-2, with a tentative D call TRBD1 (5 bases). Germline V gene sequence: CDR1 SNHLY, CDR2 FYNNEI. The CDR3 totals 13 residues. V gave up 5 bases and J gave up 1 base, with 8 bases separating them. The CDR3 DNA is TGTGCCAGCAGTCCAGACAGTAACTATGGCTACACCTTC. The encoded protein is CASSPDSNYGYTF.

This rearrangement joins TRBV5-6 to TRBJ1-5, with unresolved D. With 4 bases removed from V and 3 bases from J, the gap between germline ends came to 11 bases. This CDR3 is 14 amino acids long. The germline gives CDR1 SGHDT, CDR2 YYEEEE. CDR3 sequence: CASSLGVDNQPQHF. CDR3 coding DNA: TGTGCCAGCAGCCTGGGCGTCGACAATCAGCCCCAGCATTTT.

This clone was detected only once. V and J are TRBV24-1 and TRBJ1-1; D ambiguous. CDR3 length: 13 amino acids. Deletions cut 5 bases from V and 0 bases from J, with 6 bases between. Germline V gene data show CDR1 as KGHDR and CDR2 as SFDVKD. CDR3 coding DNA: TGTGCCACCAGTGGAGAGTTGAACACTGAAGCTTTCTTT. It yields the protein CATSGELNTEAFF.

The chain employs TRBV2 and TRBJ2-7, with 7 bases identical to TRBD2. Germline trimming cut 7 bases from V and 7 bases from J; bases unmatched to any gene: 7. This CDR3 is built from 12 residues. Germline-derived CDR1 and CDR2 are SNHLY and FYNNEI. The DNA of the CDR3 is TGTGCCAGCATGGCGGGAGTTCGTGAGCAGTACTTC. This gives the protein CASMAGVREQYF.

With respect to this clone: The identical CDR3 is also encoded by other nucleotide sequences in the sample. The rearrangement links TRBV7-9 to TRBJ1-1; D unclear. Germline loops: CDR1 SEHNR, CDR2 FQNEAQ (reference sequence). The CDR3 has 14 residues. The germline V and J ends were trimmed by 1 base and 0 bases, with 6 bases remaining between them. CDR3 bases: TGTGCCAGCAGCTTAGGACAACTGAACACTGAAGCTTTCTTT. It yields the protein CASSLGQLNTEAFF.

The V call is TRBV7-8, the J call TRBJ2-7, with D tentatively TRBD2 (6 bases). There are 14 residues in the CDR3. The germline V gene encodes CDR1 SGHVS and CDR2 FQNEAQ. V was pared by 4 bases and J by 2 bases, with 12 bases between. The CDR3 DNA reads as TGTGCCAGCAGCTCCCGGGACTGGACCTACGAGCAGTACTTC. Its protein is CASSSRDWTYEQYF.